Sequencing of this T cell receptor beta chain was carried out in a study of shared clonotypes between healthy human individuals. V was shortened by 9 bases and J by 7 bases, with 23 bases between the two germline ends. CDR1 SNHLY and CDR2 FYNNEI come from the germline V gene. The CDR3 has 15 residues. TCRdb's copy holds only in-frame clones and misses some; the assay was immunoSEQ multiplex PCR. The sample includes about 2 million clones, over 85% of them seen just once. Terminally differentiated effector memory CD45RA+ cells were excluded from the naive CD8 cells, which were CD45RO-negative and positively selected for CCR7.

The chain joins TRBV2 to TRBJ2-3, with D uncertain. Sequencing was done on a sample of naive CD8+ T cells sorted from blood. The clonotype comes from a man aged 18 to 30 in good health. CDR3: CASNNRPSAIYTQYF. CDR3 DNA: TGTGCCAGTAATAATCGGCCCAGCGCGATCTATACGCAGTATTTT.